One TCR beta chain is described in this entry. This clonotype was detected only a few times. Its antigen is not yet known. Base qualities are not provided; no much larger clone lies one nucleotide away. What this sample's treatment or condition label stands for: in vitro stimulation with specific CMV peptide epitopes to enrich CMV-specific T cells. This entry is derived from a study of T cell repertoires in cytomegalovirus infection (dated 2019 in TCRdb). Broadly, across the study: Recently identified HLA-C-restricted CMV epitopes, whose presentation resists viral immunomodulation, were targeted by peptide stimulations together with well-studied HLA-B-restricted epitopes. Donor HLA type was relevant to the analysis, because carriage of CMV infection together with the matching HLA type was indicated by public TCR beta signatures. Points the paper makes about the study in general: The ex vivo response was dominated by HLA-C-restricted CMV-specific TCR beta clonotypes, and the single most frequent clonotype in two of eight donors was supplied by these HLA-C-restricted clonotypes. Cumulative frequency of public TCR beta family members discriminated carriers of CMV infection plus the relevant HLA type in this cohort and an independent approximately 370-donor cohort.

The CDR3 runs 13 amino acids, cysteine and phenylalanine included. Only the CDR3 region is kept as DNA, spanning 39 bases read in frame from base 1. Relative to germline, V is 7 bases shorter and J is 4 bases shorter, with 11 bases between their ends. Reading the germline V gene gives CDR1 MNHEY and CDR2 SVGAGI. TCRdb names Illumina HiSeq 1500 as the instrument used. In TCRdb, the public reads were trimmed at Q25 with fastp and aligned with MiXCR, with productive beta chains retained. Every CDR3 protein is listed once, alongside the most common genes and DNA of its rows. Within this sample are just over 450,000 distinct CDR3 sequences, with under 45% of them counted one time only. The ten biggest clones cover about 45% of the sample.

This clonotype was sampled from a human donor in good health (CMV status not recorded). Some clones in this sample may be carry-over from other donors' samples. Rearrangement joined TRBV6-5 to TRBJ1-3, with the D gene too uncertain to name. The sample was cultured PBMCs, taken from culture after CMV antigen stimulation. The CDR3 has the sequence CASIPPGGNTIYF. At the DNA level, the sequence is TGTGCCAGCATCCCCCCCGGGGGAAACACCATATATTTT.